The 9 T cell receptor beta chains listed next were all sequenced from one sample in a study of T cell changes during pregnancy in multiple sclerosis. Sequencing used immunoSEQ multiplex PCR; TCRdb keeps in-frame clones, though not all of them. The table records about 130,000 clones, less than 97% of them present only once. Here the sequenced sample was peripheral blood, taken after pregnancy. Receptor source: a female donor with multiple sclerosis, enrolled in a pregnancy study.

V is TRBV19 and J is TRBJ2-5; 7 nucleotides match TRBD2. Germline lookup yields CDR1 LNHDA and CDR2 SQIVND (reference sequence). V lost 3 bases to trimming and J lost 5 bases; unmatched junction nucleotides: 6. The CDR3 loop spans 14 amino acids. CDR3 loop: CASSIGGGLETQYF. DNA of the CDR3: TGTGCCAGTAGTATCGGGGGAGGGTTGGAGACCCAGTACTTC.

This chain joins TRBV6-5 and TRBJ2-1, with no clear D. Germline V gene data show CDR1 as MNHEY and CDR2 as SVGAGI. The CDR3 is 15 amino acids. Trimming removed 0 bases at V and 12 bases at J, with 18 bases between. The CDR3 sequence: CASSYSKVKHAGQFF. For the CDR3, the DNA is TGTGCCAGCAGTTACTCGAAAGTGAAACACGCTGGGCAGTTCTTC.

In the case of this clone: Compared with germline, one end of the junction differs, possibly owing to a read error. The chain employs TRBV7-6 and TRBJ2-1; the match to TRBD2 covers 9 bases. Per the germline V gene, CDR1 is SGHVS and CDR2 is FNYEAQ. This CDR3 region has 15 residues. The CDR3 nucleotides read TGTGCCAGCAGCGGGGCGGGAGGGTTCGCCAATCAGCAGTTCTTC. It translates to CASSGAGGFANQQFF.

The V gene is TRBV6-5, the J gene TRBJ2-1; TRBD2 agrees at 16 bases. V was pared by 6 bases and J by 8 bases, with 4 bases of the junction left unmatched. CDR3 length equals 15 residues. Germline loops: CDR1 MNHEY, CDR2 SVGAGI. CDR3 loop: CASSLGLAGGYEQFF. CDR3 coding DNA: TGTGCCAGCAGCCTGGGACTAGCGGGAGGGTATGAGCAGTTCTTC.

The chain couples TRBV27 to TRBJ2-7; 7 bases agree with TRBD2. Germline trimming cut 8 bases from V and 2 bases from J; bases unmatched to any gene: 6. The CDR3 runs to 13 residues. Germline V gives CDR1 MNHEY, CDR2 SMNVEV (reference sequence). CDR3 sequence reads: CASGVGGPYEQYF. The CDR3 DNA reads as TGTGCCAGCGGGGTGGGAGGGCCCTACGAGCAGTACTTC.

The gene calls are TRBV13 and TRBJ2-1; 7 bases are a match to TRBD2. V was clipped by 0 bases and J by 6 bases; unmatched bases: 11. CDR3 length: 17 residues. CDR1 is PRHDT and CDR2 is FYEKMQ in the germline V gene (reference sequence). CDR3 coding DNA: TGTGCCAGCAGCTTAGGATGGGGCGGGAGTGGGAGCAATGAGCAGTTCTTC. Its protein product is CASSLGWGGSGSNEQFF.

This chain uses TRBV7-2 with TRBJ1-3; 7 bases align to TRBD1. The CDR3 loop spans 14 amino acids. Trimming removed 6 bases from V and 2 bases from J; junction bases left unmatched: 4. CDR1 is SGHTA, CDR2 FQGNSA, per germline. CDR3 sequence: CASRPGTAGNTIYF. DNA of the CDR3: TGTGCCAGCAGACCTGGGACAGCTGGAAACACCATATATTTT. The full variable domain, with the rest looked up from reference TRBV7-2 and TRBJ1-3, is GAGVSQSPSNKVTEKGKDVELRCDPISGHTALYWYRQSLGQGLEFLIYFQGNSAPDKSGLPSDRFSAERTGGSVSTLTIQRTQQEDSAVYLCASRPGTAGNTIYFGEGSWLTVV.

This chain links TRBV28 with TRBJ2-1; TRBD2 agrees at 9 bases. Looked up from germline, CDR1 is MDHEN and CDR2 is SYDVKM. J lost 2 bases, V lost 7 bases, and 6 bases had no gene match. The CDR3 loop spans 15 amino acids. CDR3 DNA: TGTGCCAGCACGAGAGGACTAGCGACCTACAATGAGCAGTTCTTC. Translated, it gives CASTRGLATYNEQFF.

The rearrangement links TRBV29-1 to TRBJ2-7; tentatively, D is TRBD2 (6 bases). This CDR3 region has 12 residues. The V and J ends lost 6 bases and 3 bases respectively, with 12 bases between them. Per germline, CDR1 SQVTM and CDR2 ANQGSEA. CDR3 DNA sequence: TGCAGCGTCGTTGAGGGACTCTACGAGCAGTACTTC. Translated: CSVVEGLYEQYF.